This is a list of T cell receptor beta chains from one sample in a study of control samples from healthy donors and cancer patients. The protocol was immunoSEQ multiplex PCR, while the TCRdb copy is restricted to in-frame clones and leaves out a portion. The data contain roughly 59,000 clones, more than 85% of them singletons. The sample comprised PBMCs. The receptor set was obtained from a man aged 40-55 years with colorectal cancer. CDR3s leave out the opening cysteine and the closing phenylalanine or tryptophan. The D gene is left open where the match is weak.

d_call v_call cdr3_aa
. TRBV19 ASKAGNEKLF
. TRBV7-2 ASSLDRVREQF
TRBD1 TRBV20-1 SASYGQGDTPLH
. TRBV30 AWGGAAEIPATNEKLF
. TRBV7-8 ASSEFTISFEQY
TRBD1 TRBV7-3 ASRTGTGGSPLH
TRBD1 TRBV10-1 ASSENRDRAIEQF
. TRBV7-9 ASSPLSNPEAF
. TRBV6-2/TRBV6-3 ASSYSRIQSMNTEAF
. TRBV5-3 ARSILGGTEAF
TRBD1 TRBV19 ASLPGGQGGQPQH
TRBD2 TRBV4-2 ASSQGTSGGAYNEQF
. TRBV4-1 ASSQEITGSPLH
. TRBV18 ASSPPGGTQATNEKLF
. TRBV5-6 ASSLAGRDGYT
. TRBV10-3 ATSRDNQPQH
. TRBV5-6 ASSLYGEVHNQPQH
. TRBV24-1 ATSAELNYGYT
TRBD1 TRBV6-1 ASSEAPGGLNTQY
. TRBV3-1/TRBV3-2 ASSQTYNEQF
. TRBV2 ASSQNGGSGANVLT
. TRBV7-6 ASSSDSLQNTEAF
. TRBV7-9 ASSFDLGTDTQY
. TRBV7-9 ASTVVLRTDTQY
TRBD1 TRBV19 ASSHRGWQPQH
TRBD1 TRBV19 ASSFEGAFNYGYT
. TRBV7-9 ASSYFGRQETQY
TRBD1 TRBV27 ASSAKSGTGGGYT
. TRBV2 ASSERPSGTQY
. TRBV6-5 ASSPRERYGYT
. TRBV7-3 ASSLTGGQGTQY
. TRBV7-2 ASSYGSRAGNEKLF
TRBD1 TRBV2 ASSPQGAYGNTIY
. TRBV6-5 ASSADSKNYGYT
. TRBV5-6 ASSPVEQETQY
. TRBV3-1/TRBV3-2 ASSPRPGSLWNTEAF